This TCR beta chain originates from a study of cytomegalovirus exposure and HLA in healthy donors. CDR3 length: 12 residues. Per germline, CDR1 MNHNY and CDR2 SVGAGI (reference sequence). The ends were cut back, 6 bases at V and 7 bases at J, with 12 bases in the middle. PCR used 60 Vbeta primers and 13 Jbeta primers. TCRdb keeps only in-frame clones here, not all; method: immunoSEQ multiplex PCR. This table holds over 150,000 clones, approximately 73% found once. The sequence was collected from a man over 45 in good health and CMV-seronegative. The sample comprised PBMCs. The chain links TRBV6-6 to TRBJ1-2; D possibly corresponds to TRBD1 (5 bases). The CDR3 DNA sequence: TGTGCCAGCAGGAGCAGGGAATTTGGCTACACCTTC. The encoded protein is CASRSREFGYTF.